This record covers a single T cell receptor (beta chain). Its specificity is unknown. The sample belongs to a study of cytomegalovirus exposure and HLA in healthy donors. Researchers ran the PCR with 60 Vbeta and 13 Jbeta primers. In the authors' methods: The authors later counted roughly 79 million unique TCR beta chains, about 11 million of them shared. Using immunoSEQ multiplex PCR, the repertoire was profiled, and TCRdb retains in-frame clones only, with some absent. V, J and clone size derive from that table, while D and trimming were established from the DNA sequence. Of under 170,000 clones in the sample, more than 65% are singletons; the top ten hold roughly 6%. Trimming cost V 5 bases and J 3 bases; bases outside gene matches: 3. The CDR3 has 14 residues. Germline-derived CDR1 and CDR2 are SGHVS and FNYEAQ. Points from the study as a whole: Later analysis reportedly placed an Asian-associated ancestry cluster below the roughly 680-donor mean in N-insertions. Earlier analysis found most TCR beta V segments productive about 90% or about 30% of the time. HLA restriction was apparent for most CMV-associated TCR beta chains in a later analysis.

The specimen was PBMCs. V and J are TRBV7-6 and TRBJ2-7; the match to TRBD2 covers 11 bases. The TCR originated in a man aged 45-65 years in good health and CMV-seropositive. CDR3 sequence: CASSPLAGGYEQYF. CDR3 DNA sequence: TGTGCCAGCAGCCCCCTAGCGGGAGGCTACGAGCAGTACTTC.